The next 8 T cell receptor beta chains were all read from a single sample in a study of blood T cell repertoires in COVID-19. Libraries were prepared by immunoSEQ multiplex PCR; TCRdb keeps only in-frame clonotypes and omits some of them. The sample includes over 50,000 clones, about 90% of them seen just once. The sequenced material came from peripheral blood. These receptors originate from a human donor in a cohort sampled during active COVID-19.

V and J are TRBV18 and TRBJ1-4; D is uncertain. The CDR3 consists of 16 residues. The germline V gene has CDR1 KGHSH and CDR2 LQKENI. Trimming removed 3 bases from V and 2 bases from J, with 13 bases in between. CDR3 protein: CASSPLQDTTNEKLFF. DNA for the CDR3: TGTGCCAGCTCACCGTTGCAGGATACCACTAATGAAAAACTGTTTTTT. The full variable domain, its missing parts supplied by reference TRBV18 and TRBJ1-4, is NAGVMQNPRHLVRRRGQEARLRCSPMKGHSHVYWYRQLPEEGLKFMVYLQKENIIDESGMPKERFSAEFPKEGPSILRIQQVVRGDSAAYFCASSPLQDTTNEKLFFGSGTQLSVL.

Here the CDR3 DNA reads TGTGCCAGCAGCCGCCTAAGGGACAGCAGTGGGGGCTACACCTTC. This encodes CASSRLRDSSGGYTF. This rearrangement joins TRBV3-1 (or the pseudogene TRBV3-2) to TRBJ1-2; TRBD1 agrees at 7 bases. Per the germline V gene, CDR1 is LGHDT and CDR2 is YNNKEL (reference sequence). The CDR3 loop spans 15 amino acids. V lost 4 bases, J lost 8 bases, and 13 bases stayed unmatched.

Here the CDR3 reads CASSQPGYQETQYF. The CDR3 DNA follows: TGTGCCAGCAGCCAACCGGGATACCAAGAGACCCAGTACTTC. This chain links TRBV3-1 (or the pseudogene TRBV3-2) with TRBJ2-5; TRBD2 is a possible D gene (5 bases). Germline CDR1 and CDR2: LGHDT and YNNKEL (reference sequence). V was shortened by 2 bases and J by 0 bases, with 7 bases between the two germline ends. The CDR3 contains 14 residues.

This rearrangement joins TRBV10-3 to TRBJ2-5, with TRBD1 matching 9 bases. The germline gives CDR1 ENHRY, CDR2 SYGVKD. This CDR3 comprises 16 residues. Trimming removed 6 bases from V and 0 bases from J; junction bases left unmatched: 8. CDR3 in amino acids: CAISQIGQGNQETQYF. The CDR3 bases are TGTGCCATCAGCCAAATCGGACAGGGGAACCAAGAGACCCAGTACTTC.

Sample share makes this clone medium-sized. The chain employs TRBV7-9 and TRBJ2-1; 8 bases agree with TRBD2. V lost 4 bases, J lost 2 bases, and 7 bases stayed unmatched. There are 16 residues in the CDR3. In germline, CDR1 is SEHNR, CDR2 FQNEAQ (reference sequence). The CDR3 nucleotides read TGTGCCAGCAGCTCGCATGCGGGAGGAGCCTACAATGAGCAGTTCTTC. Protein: CASSSHAGGAYNEQFF.

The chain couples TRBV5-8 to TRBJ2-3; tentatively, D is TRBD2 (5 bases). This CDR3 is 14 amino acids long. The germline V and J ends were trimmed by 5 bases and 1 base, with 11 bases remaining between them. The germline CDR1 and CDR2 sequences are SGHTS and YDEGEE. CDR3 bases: TGTGCCAGCAGGGCCCGGGGAGGCACAGATACGCAGTATTTT. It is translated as CASRARGGTDTQYF.

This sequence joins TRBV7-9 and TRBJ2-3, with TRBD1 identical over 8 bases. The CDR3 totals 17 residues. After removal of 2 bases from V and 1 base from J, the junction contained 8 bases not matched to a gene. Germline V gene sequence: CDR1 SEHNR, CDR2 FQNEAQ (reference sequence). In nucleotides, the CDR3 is TGTGCCAGCAGCTTAAGGAACAGGGGGTTTGGCACAGATACGCAGTATTTT. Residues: CASSLRNRGFGTDTQYF.

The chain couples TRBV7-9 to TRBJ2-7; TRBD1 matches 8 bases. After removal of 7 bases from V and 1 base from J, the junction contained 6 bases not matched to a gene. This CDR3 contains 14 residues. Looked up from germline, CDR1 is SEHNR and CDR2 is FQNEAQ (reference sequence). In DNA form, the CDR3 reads TGTGCCAGCATCCTCACAGGGGGTTCCTACGAGCAGTACTTC. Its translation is CASILTGGSYEQYF.